This TCR beta chain was retrieved from a study of graft-versus-host responses after intestinal transplantation (dated by TCRdb to 2020 to 2023). Concerning the study at large: Multivisceral, liver-intestinal, or isolated intestinal transplants were received by the recipients. All recipients received anti-thymocyte globulin induction followed by maintenance tacrolimus and steroids for three to four years. After intestinal transplantation, graft-versus-host and host-versus-graft alloreactive T cell clones were followed in the graft, circulation and bone marrow using bulk TCR-beta CDR3 sequencing. Alloreactive clones were identified by sequencing pre-transplant mixed lymphocyte reaction products and comparing them with unstimulated pre-transplant donor and recipient T cells. The cohort enrolled under 25 intestinal transplant recipients including one retransplant, and a few patients lacking pretransplant specimens were excluded. A peak of at least 4% donor T cells among recipient peripheral blood mononuclear cells was the definition used for donor T cell macrochimerism. Instead of going to the commercial service, samples from a few later patients were sequenced in-house on an Illumina MiSeq and processed with MiXCR.

Intraepithelial and lamina propria lymphocytes were isolated from graft specimens using dithiothreitol, EDTA incubations and collagenase D digestion. Serial intestinal graft biopsy specimens collected up to 600 days after transplant underwent bulk TCR-beta sequencing. Library prep was done by the immunoSEQ multiplex PCR assay. For most patients, genomic DNA was subjected to high-throughput TCR-beta CDR3 sequencing by Adaptive Biotechnologies. Processing in the source paper ran as follows. Adaptive's ImmunoSEQ software supplied the TCR sequencing data for about 18 patients, while MiXCR and VDJtools were used to process a few other patients. CDR3 nucleotide sequences shared between donor and recipient were removed because their origin could not be assigned. Alloreactive clones required at least 2-fold expansion over unstimulated cells and minimum CFSE-low frequency of 0.002% (template counts) or 0.001% (read counts). Mappable clones were those detected in sequenced pre-transplant spleen, lymph node, or MLR CFSE-low populations of the donor or recipient. Cumulative frequency of alloreactive clones was calculated as a percentage of all sequences weighted by copy number. TCRdb stores this immuneACCESS table with in-frame sequences only. Part of the clones is absent; in the studies checked, under half of the shortfall reflects unresolved V genes, and no reason is known for the rest. That table gives V, J and clone size, and the DNA gave D and trimming. The table for this sample lists about 5,700 clones; 69% of them were counted only once. 32% of the sample is taken by the ten largest.

Broader findings and caveats from the paper: In the allografts of patients with donor T cell macrochimerism, GvH to HvG T cell clonal ratios were high. GvH clones were detected in recipient bone marrow, and some of these GvH clones were observed earlier in ileal mucosa or blood, consistent with an intestinal mucosal origin. The relatively low number and heterogeneity of intestinal transplant patients limited the conclusions. Peak levels of circulating GvH clones were associated with declines in HvG clones early after transplant.

Worth noting for this clone: Its cognate antigen has yet to be identified. No base quality information exists; no much larger clone differs at one position.

The germline V gene yields KGHSH for CDR1 and LQKENI for CDR2. The CDR3 runs 12 residues from the cysteine to the phenylalanine. Only the CDR3 part of the read is kept: 36 bases, read in frame from the first base. This receptor chain uses TRBV18 and TRBJ2-5, with a weak D call of TRBD2 (5 bases match). The J call could be wrong; TRBJ2-7 is a better fit for the DNA end. This sequence was found in a human patient who received an intestinal transplant, so some T cells may come from the graft donor. Source: ileum tissue, taken roughly 290 days after intestinal transplant. The CDR3 reads CASSSGIYEQYF. The base sequence is TGTGCCAGCTCATCCGGGATTTACGAGCAGTACTTC.